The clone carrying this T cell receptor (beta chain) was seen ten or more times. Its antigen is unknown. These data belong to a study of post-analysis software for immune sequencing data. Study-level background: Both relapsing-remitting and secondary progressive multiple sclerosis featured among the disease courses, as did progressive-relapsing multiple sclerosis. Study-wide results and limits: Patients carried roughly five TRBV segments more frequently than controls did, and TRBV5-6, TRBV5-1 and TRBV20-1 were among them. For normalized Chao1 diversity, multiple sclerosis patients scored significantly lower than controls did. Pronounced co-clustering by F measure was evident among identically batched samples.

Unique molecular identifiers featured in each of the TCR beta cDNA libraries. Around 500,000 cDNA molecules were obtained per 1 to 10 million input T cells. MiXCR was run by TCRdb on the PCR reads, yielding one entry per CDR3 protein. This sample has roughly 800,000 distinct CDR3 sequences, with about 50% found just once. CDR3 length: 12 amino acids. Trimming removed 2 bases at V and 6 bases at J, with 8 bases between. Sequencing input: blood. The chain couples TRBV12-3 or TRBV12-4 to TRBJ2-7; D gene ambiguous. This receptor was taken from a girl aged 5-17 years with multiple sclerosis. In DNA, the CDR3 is TGTGCCAGCAGTTTATTAGGTTCCGAGCAGTACTTC. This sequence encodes CASSLLGSEQYF.